These 17 T cell receptor beta chains came from one sample sequenced in a study of blood T cell repertoires in COVID-19. TCRdb's table, derived via immunoSEQ multiplex PCR, lists solely in-frame clones and lacks some. The sample holds tens of thousands of clones, 88% seen once. Source material: peripheral blood. The receptors shown here come from a human donor in a cohort sampled during active COVID-19. The donor label of this sample is uncertain.

The chain combines TRBV11-2 with TRBJ2-7; maybe TRBD1 (6 bases). The V gene's germline CDR1 is SGHAT and CDR2 FQNNGV. The V end lost 4 bases, the J end lost 2 bases, and 9 bases lay between the germline ends. CDR3 length: 13 amino acids. The CDR3 sequence is CASSSYRAYEQYF. The CDR3 DNA is TGTGCCAGCAGCTCTTACAGGGCCTACGAGCAGTACTTC.

The CDR3 is CASISRGRGNTEAFF. CDR3 nucleotide sequence: TGTGCCAGCATCTCACGGGGTCGTGGTAACACTGAAGCTTTCTTT. This sequence joins TRBV5-6 and TRBJ1-1; D uncertain. Trimming left V 6 bases short and J 2 bases short, with 17 bases between. The germline V gene has CDR1 SGHDT and CDR2 YYEEEE. CDR3 length: 15 residues.

This chain connects TRBV11-2 to TRBJ2-1, with 14 bases aligning to TRBD2. The germline V gene encodes CDR1 SGHAT and CDR2 FQNNGV. V was clipped by 2 bases and J by 4 bases; unmatched bases: 7. The CDR3 loop spans 18 amino acids. The CDR3 here is CASSLPYRTSGRYNEQFF. CDR3 coding DNA: TGTGCCAGCAGCTTACCCTATCGGACTAGCGGGAGGTACAATGAGCAGTTCTTC.

This sequence joins TRBV7-8 and TRBJ2-3; no definite D call. The CDR3 length is 14 residues. Per germline, CDR1 SGHVS and CDR2 FQNEAQ. With 4 bases removed from V and 2 bases from J, the gap between germline ends came to 10 bases. CDR3 residues: CASSSDGFTDTQYF. The DNA of the CDR3 is TGTGCCAGCAGCTCCGACGGGTTCACAGATACGCAGTATTTT.

This chain joins TRBV4-2 and TRBJ2-1; 8 bases map to TRBD2. CDR3 size: 16 residues. Unmatched junction bases numbered 3, after V lost 2 bases and J lost 0 bases. Germline CDR1 LGHNA, CDR2 YNFKEQ. The CDR3 DNA sequence: TGTGCCAGCAGCCAACCGGGAGGGCCCTCCTACAATGAGCAGTTCTTC. This sequence encodes CASSQPGGPSYNEQFF.

The chain uses TRBV7-2 and TRBJ1-2, with TRBD1 matching over 8 bases. The CDR3 covers 15 residues. Trimming cost V 3 bases and J 4 bases; bases outside gene matches: 7. The germline V gene has CDR1 SGHTA and CDR2 FQGNSA. The chain's CDR3 is CASSFRQGMGYGYTF. In DNA, the CDR3 is TGTGCCAGCAGCTTTCGACAGGGGATGGGCTATGGCTACACCTTC.

The rearrangement links TRBV15 to TRBJ2-7; TRBD1 matches 11 bases. CDR1 LNHNV and CDR2 YYDKDF come from the germline V gene (reference sequence). The ends lost 1 base at V and 2 bases at J; junction bases unmatched: 1. CDR3 size: 15 residues. For the CDR3, the DNA is TGTGCCACCAGCAGAGGGACAGGGGGCGCCTACGAGCAGTACTTC. Protein: CATSRGTGGAYEQYF.

This clone was detected once. V gene TRBV5-1 combines with J gene TRBJ2-1; D is possibly TRBD2 (5 bases). The CDR3 totals 15 residues. Trimming took 4 bases from V and 0 from J, leaving 11 bases between them. Germline V gives CDR1 SGHRS, CDR2 YFSETQ. CDR3 sequence reads: CASSRTDSSYNEQFF. The CDR3 DNA reads TGCGCCAGCAGCCGTACGGACTCCTCCTACAATGAGCAGTTCTTC. Complete variable domain (other parts from reference TRBV5-1 and TRBJ2-1): KAGVTQTPRYLIKTRGQQVTLSCSPISGHRSVSWYQQTPGQGLQFLFEYFSETQRNKGNFPGRFSGRQFSNSRSEMNVSTLELGDSALYLCASSRTDSSYNEQFFGPGTRLTVL.

The chain joins TRBV7-2 to TRBJ1-2; weak D call: TRBD1 (6 bases). Trimming cost V 2 bases and J 7 bases, with 14 bases left between them. CDR3 size: 14 residues. The germline V gene encodes CDR1 SGHTA and CDR2 FQGNSA. The CDR3 here is CASSLSTGIFGYTF. For the CDR3, the DNA is TGTGCCAGCAGCTTATCCACAGGGATATTTGGCTACACCTTC.

This chain joins TRBV11-3 and TRBJ2-7, with TRBD1 identical over 7 bases. CDR1 SGHNT and CDR2 YENEEA come from the germline V gene. V gave up 4 bases and J gave up 0 bases; unmatched junction bases: 3. This CDR3 has 14 amino acids. The DNA of the CDR3 is TGTGCCAGCAGCTGGACAGGTTTCTCCTACGAGCAGTACTTC. Its translation: CASSWTGFSYEQYF.

This clone came up once. This chain connects TRBV2 to TRBJ2-1, with D perhaps matching TRBD2 (6 bases). Trimming took 10 bases from V and 9 from J, leaving 19 bases between them. This CDR3 has 13 amino acids. Looked up from germline, CDR1 is SNHLY and CDR2 is FYNNEI. The chain's CDR3 is CANAVQGGGEQFF. The CDR3 nucleotides read TGTGCCAACGCCGTGCAGGGAGGCGGTGAGCAGTTCTTC.

V is TRBV3-1 (or the pseudogene TRBV3-2) and J is TRBJ2-3; a weak D match, TRBD2 (5 bases). Germline lookup yields CDR1 LGHDT and CDR2 YNNKEL (reference sequence). The CDR3 is made up of 15 amino acids. V shed 1 base and J shed 3 bases, with 11 bases lying between them. CDR3 amino acids: CASSQVIARTDTQYF. In nucleotides, the CDR3 is TGTGCCAGCAGCCAAGTAATAGCGAGGACAGATACGCAGTATTTT.

The rearrangement uses TRBV11-2 and TRBJ2-7; 9 bases line up with TRBD2. Germline V gene data show CDR1 as SGHAT and CDR2 as FQNNGV. The CDR3 contains 14 residues. V dropped 5 bases and J dropped 3; count of bases not matched to a gene: 5. The CDR3 bases are TGTGCCAGCAGCATAGGACTAGCGATCTACGAGCAGTACTTC. This encodes CASSIGLAIYEQYF.

The V and J genes are TRBV24-1 and TRBJ2-2, with D tentatively TRBD2 (5 bases). Per the germline V gene, CDR1 is KGHDR and CDR2 is SFDVKD. The CDR3 sequence is 13 residues long. The V end was cut by 4 bases, the J end by 6 bases, with 8 bases between. The CDR3 spells CATSEGLPGELFF. CDR3 DNA: TGTGCCACCAGTGAAGGACTCCCCGGGGAGCTGTTTTTT.

The J gene is TRBJ2-5, the V gene TRBV11-2, with D unclear. Germline V CDR1 and CDR2: SGHAT, FQNNGV. This CDR3 has 14 residues. V lost 6 bases to trimming and J lost 4 bases, with 15 bases between them. CDR3 nucleotide sequence: TGTGCCAGCAGTTTTCTAGAAGTCCCAGAGACCCAGTACTTC. Translated, it gives CASSFLEVPETQYF.

This sequence joins TRBV28 and TRBJ1-3; D remains ambiguous. Trimming stripped 10 bases from V and 0 bases from J, with 10 bases between. The germline gives CDR1 MDHEN, CDR2 SYDVKM. This CDR3 has 13 amino acids. CDR3 sequence (DNA): TGTGCCATCCGGGATATCTCTGGAAACACCATATATTTT. Translation gives CAIRDISGNTIYF.

V and J are TRBV5-1 and TRBJ1-3, with D hard to call. This CDR3 has 16 amino acids. In germline, CDR1 is SGHRS, CDR2 YFSETQ. With 4 bases removed from V and 0 bases from J, the gap between germline ends came to 14 bases. CDR3 DNA sequence: TGCGCCAGCAGCCCGAGCCGACGGAGCTCTGGAAACACCATATATTTT. Translated: CASSPSRRSSGNTIYF.